Included here is one T cell receptor (beta chain) sequence, with context. The antigen is unknown. The data belong to a study of OX40 agonist ivuxolimab in advanced cancers. Overall study context: A mean age of around 60 years, range roughly 20 to 79, was recorded, and approximately 85% were male. Allowance was made for prior anti-PD-1, anti-PD-L1 or anti-CTLA-4 therapy, and about 40% had some. Findings and caveats of the study: On average, a greater number of expanded clones characterised CD8+ T cells relative to CD4+.

Collection of blood occurred at baseline, at cycle 4 day 1, and at cycle 7 day 1. This CDR3 has 13 amino acids. Germline-derived CDR1 and CDR2 are MDHEN and SYDVKM. Trimming removed 5 bases at V and 6 bases at J, with 12 bases between. Some clones are missing from TCRdb's copy, which holds only in-frame ones; the method was immunoSEQ multiplex PCR. The sample contains roughly 26,000 clones, roughly 80% of which appear only once. The chain joins TRBV28 to TRBJ2-3; no reliable D call. The source was CD4+ or CD8+ T cells sorted from blood, collected in a trial of the OX40 agonist ivuxolimab. This receptor was obtained from an adult with an advanced solid tumor such as melanoma, head and neck, liver or kidney cancer. The CDR3 protein is CASSPEYGDTQYF. The CDR3 bases are TGTGCCAGCAGTCCCGAATACGGCGATACGCAGTATTTT.